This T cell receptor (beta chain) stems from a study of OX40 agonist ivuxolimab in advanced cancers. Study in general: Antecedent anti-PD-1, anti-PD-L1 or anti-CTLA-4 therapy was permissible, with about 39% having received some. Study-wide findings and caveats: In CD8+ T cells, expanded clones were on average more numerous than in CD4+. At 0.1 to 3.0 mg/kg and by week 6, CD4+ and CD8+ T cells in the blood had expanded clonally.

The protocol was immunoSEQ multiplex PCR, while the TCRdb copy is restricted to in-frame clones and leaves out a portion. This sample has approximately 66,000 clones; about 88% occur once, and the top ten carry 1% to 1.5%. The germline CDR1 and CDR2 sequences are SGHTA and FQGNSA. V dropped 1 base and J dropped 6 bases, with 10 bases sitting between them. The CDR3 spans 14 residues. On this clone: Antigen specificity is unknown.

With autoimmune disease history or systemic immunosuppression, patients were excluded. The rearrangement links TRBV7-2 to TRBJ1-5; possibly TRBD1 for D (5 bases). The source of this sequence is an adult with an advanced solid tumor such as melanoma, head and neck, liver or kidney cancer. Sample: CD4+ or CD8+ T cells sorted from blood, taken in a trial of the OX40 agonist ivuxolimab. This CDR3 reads CASSLDGGRQPQHF. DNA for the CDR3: TGTGCCAGCAGCTTAGATGGGGGACGTCAGCCCCAGCATTTT. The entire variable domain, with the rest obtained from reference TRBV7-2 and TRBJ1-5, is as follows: GAGVSQSPSNKVTEKGKDVELRCDPISGHTALYWYRQSLGQGLEFLIYFQGNSAPDKSGLPSDRFSAERTGGSVSTLTIQRTQQEDSAVYLCASSLDGGRQPQHFGDGTRLSIL.